The clone carrying this T cell receptor beta chain was observed a few times. Its antigen is not known. The data originate from a study of CD8+CD57+ T cells in acquired aplastic anemia. Study-wide findings and caveats: The number of CD8+ CDR3 sequences shared by patients and controls was 25 to 35.

The template for TCR beta VDJ and CDR3 sequence profiling was genomic DNA. From the reads, TCRdb called clonotypes with MiXCR, one entry per CDR3 protein. The data show around 180,000 distinct CDR3 sequences, with approximately 48% seen just once and roughly 1.8% held by the top ten. The CDR3 runs 16 residues. Per germline, CDR1 SGHVS and CDR2 FNYEAQ. V lost 1 base to trimming and J lost 4 bases; unmatched junction nucleotides: 8. Patients chosen for sequencing had CD8+CD57+ cells that had expanded, as shown by flow cytometry. What was sequenced was sorted CD4+, CD8+, or CD8+CD57+ T cells (not recorded which) from PBMCs. This receptor was identified in a human donor with aplastic anemia. The chain combines TRBV7-6 with TRBJ2-5, with TRBD2 matching 8 bases. Written as DNA, the CDR3 is TGTGCCAGCAGCTTAGGGGGCACTAGCGGAGGAGAGACCCAGTACTTC. This encodes CASSLGGTSGGETQYF.